The next 11 T cell receptor beta chains were all read from a single sample in a study of blood T cell repertoires in COVID-19. The repertoire was sequenced with immunoSEQ multiplex PCR; TCRdb's copy has only in-frame clones and lacks some. The data hold about 180,000 clones, with about 86% observed a single time. Sequencing was performed on peripheral blood. All receptors derive from a man in his 70s with active or convalescent COVID-19.

This chain joins TRBV5-1 and TRBJ2-1; 8 bases are shared with TRBD1. J was trimmed by 12 bases and V by 3 bases; bases with no gene match: 17. CDR3 length equals 16 residues. The germline gives CDR1 SGHRS, CDR2 YFSETQ. CDR3 sequence: CASSSRGQGLAGGQFF. CDR3 in DNA: TGCGCCAGCAGCTCGAGAGGACAGGGACTGGCCGGGGGGCAGTTCTTC.

The chain employs TRBV12-3 or TRBV12-4 and TRBJ1-1; D ambiguous. The CDR3 is 12 amino acids. The ends were cut back, 0 bases at V and 11 bases at J, with 10 bases in the middle. CDR3 nucleotide sequence: TGTGCCAGCAGTTTAGCACGCCAGATGGCTTTCTTT. It translates to CASSLARQMAFF.

In this sample, this clone turned up a few times. The genes are TRBV7-8 and TRBJ1-2, with TRBD1 matching over 7 bases. Per the germline V gene, CDR1 is SGHVS and CDR2 is FQNEAQ. This CDR3 spans 14 amino acids. Trimming at V came to 1 base and at J to 5 bases, leaving 4 bases not matched to a gene. DNA for the CDR3: TGTGCCAGCAGCTTAGAGGGGGCGGGGTATGGCTACACCTTC. It specifies CASSLEGAGYGYTF.

The chain combines TRBV27 with TRBJ2-7, with 7 bases identical to TRBD1. In germline, CDR1 is MNHEY, CDR2 SMNVEV (reference sequence). The CDR3 covers 13 residues. The junction had 3 bases not matched to a gene; V was cut back by 2 bases and J by 5 bases. CDR3 residues: CASSLAGTDEQYF. CDR3 nucleotides: TGTGCCAGCAGTTTAGCCGGGACAGACGAGCAGTACTTC.

V usage is TRBV5-1 and J usage is TRBJ2-7, with 8 nucleotides matching TRBD2. This CDR3 comprises 15 residues. Losses at the gene ends were 3 bases for V and 5 bases for J; bases not matched to a gene: 10. Germline V gene lookup returns CDR1 SGHRS and CDR2 YFSETQ. CDR3 sequence: CASSSGGGSRNEQYF. The CDR3 nucleotides are TGCGCCAGCAGCTCCGGCGGGGGGAGTCGGAACGAGCAGTACTTC.

This chain uses TRBV9 with TRBJ1-2; D is undetermined. The CDR3 has 15 amino acids. Per the germline V gene, CDR1 is SGDLS and CDR2 is YYNGEE. Trimming removed 0 bases from V and 3 bases from J, with 12 bases in between. The CDR3 region has the DNA TGTGCCAGCAGCGTAGACGAGGTTGGTGACTATGGCTACACCTTC. Amino acid sequence: CASSVDEVGDYGYTF.

The chain links TRBV28 to TRBJ1-1; no firm D call. Germline assignment: CDR1 MDHEN and CDR2 SYDVKM. This CDR3 region has 16 residues. Deletions cut 2 bases from V and 2 bases from J, with 15 bases between. CDR3 protein: CASSLRGEAENTEAFF. Here the CDR3 DNA reads TGTGCCAGCAGTTTAAGAGGCGAGGCGGAAAACACTGAAGCTTTCTTT.

This chain joins TRBV7-2 and TRBJ1-2, with D hard to call. The germline V and J ends were trimmed by 1 base and 1 base, with 7 bases remaining between them. Germline CDR1 is SGHTA and CDR2 is FQGNSA. The CDR3 has 14 residues. CDR3 residues: CASSLGHGNYGYTF. As DNA, the CDR3 is TGTGCCAGCAGCTTAGGCCACGGTAACTATGGCTACACCTTC.

The rearrangement joins TRBV7-3 to TRBJ1-2; TRBD1 matches at 7 bases. This CDR3 region has 16 residues. Unmatched junction bases numbered 10, after V lost 2 bases and J lost 4 bases. Looked up from germline, CDR1 is SGHTA and CDR2 is FQGTGA. CDR3 protein: CASSLGQAAFPYGYTF. CDR3 bases: TGTGCCAGCAGCTTAGGACAGGCCGCTTTCCCCTATGGCTACACCTTC.

The chain recombines TRBV24-1 with TRBJ1-1, with D hard to call. Per the germline V gene, CDR1 is KGHDR and CDR2 is SFDVKD. The V gene lost 1 base and the J gene lost 1 base, with 9 bases spanning the gap. The CDR3 sequence is 15 residues long. The CDR3 DNA reads as TGTGCCACCAGTGATTTAACGGTCGGGAACACTGAAGCTTTCTTT. It specifies CATSDLTVGNTEAFF.

In its sample, this clone was seen a few times. The rearrangement links TRBV13 to TRBJ2-7; 9 bases map to TRBD2. V trimming: 6 bases; J trimming: 7 bases; junction bases outside the gene matches: 13. CDR3 length: 15 amino acids. CDR1 and CDR2 (germline): PRHDT, FYEKMQ (reference sequence). Here the CDR3 reads CASRTTGLAIREQYF. The CDR3 DNA is TGTGCCAGCAGAACAACGGGACTAGCAATCCGTGAGCAGTACTTC.